This TCR beta chain was found in a study of T cells in Graves' hyperthyroidism and ophthalmopathy. Study-level findings and limits: Most thyroid clonotypes with frequency above 0.001 were detected in blood. A 13 V-J signature model discriminated ophthalmopathy versus stable hyperthyroidism. Before onset, ophthalmopathy was predicted by the model a median 6.5 months earlier.

RNA transcripts yielded amplified TCR beta CDR3 regions. The HTBI primer set served for first-round RT-PCR of the TCR CDR3. One entry per CDR3 protein, called by TCRdb with MiXCR from the multiplex PCR reads. The data show about 510,000 distinct CDR3 sequences, about 46% seen once. Based on clinical symptoms, serum thyroxine and TRAb, thyroid ultrasound and orbital computed tomography, diagnoses were reached. The CDR3 extends over 12 amino acids. The germline V and J ends were trimmed by 5 bases and 14 bases, with 13 bases remaining between them. The V gene's germline CDR1 is SGHTA and CDR2 FQGNSA. Turning to this clonotype: Its antigen remains unidentified.

This sequence originates from an adult woman with Graves' disease, either hyperthyroidism or ophthalmopathy (not recorded which). Material for sequencing was peripheral blood or thyroid tissue (not recorded which). The chain employs TRBV7-2 and TRBJ1-6; D is ambiguous. CDR3 protein: CASSPRGEALHF. The CDR3 DNA reads TGTGCCAGCAGCCCTCGAGGCGAGGCCCTCCACTTT.